Below, 11 T cell receptor beta chains from the same sample are listed, as sequenced in a study of blood T cell repertoires in COVID-19. The assay was immunoSEQ multiplex PCR, and TCRdb's table has in-frame clones only and misses some. The sample includes approximately 270,000 clones, approximately 89% of them seen just once. Sequencing was performed on PBMCs or T cells enriched from blood (not recorded which). These receptors came from a woman aged 55-69 years who had recovered from COVID-19.

This chain connects TRBV6-5 to TRBJ2-1, with 10 bases aligning to TRBD2. The CDR3 contains 15 residues. V gave up 8 bases and J gave up 8 bases; unmatched junction bases: 12. The germline V gene encodes CDR1 MNHEY and CDR2 SVGAGI. The CDR3 loop reads CASGLAGELIHEQFF. Here the CDR3 DNA reads TGTGCCAGCGGCCTAGCGGGAGAACTTATCCATGAGCAGTTCTTC.

The V gene is TRBV7-3, the J gene TRBJ2-1; the D is unclear. Germline assignment: CDR1 SGHTA and CDR2 FQGTGA. The CDR3 loop spans 17 amino acids. The ends were cut back, 0 bases at V and 0 bases at J, with 12 bases in the middle. The CDR3 DNA follows: TGTGCCAGCAGCTTAACGCTTTCCTCGAGCTCCTACAATGAGCAGTTCTTC. Translating it yields CASSLTLSSSSYNEQFF.

In its sample, this clone was seen once. The chain is built from TRBV14 and TRBJ1-1; D unresolved. The germline V gene has CDR1 SGHDN and CDR2 FVKESK. V shed 2 bases and J shed 0 bases, with 7 bases lying between them. This CDR3 has 14 amino acids. CDR3: CASSQFGMNTEAFF. In nucleotides, the CDR3 is TGTGCCAGCAGCCAATTTGGCATGAACACTGAAGCTTTCTTT.

On this clone itself: The junction departs from the called germline gene at one end, perhaps through a read error. The CDR3: CASRLSGGGQPQHF. The CDR3, as DNA: TGTGCCAGCAGATTATCAGGGGGCGGTCAGCCCCAGCATTTT. The V call is TRBV28, the J call TRBJ1-5, with 8 bases matching TRBD1. The germline CDR1 and CDR2 sequences are MDHEN and SYDVKM. This CDR3 is built from 14 residues.

The chain joins TRBV7-3 to TRBJ2-5; 8 bases match TRBD1. Trimming removed 5 bases from V and 5 bases from J; junction bases left unmatched: 16. Germline V gene sequence: CDR1 SGHTA, CDR2 FQGTGA. The CDR3 is 17 residues long. The chain's CDR3 is CASSLKQPGGWGETQYF. CDR3 coding DNA: TGTGCCAGCAGCCTAAAACAGCCAGGGGGCTGGGGGGAGACCCAGTACTTC.

The rearrangement uses TRBV10-3 and TRBJ2-1; 10 bases line up with TRBD1. Per the germline V gene, CDR1 is ENHRY and CDR2 is SYGVKD. The CDR3 consists of 15 residues. V was clipped by 5 bases and J by 4 bases; unmatched bases: 5. CDR3 nucleotides: TGTGCCATCAGTCAGACAGGGGGCGAGTACAATGAGCAGTTCTTC. Amino acids: CAISQTGGEYNEQFF.

This CDR3 reads CASSPPVLAGAYGDTQYF. In DNA form, the CDR3 reads TGTGCCAGCTCACCACCAGTCTTAGCGGGGGCCTATGGGGATACGCAGTATTTT. The rearrangement links TRBV18 to TRBJ2-3, with TRBD2 identical over 9 bases. This CDR3 is built from 18 residues. Germline V gene lookup returns CDR1 KGHSH and CDR2 LQKENI. V trimming: 0 bases; J trimming: 6 bases; junction bases outside the gene matches: 13.

The chain recombines TRBV30 with TRBJ2-7, with 9 bases lining up with TRBD1. The germline V gene has CDR1 GTSNPN and CDR2 SVGIG (reference sequence). The CDR3 extends over 15 amino acids. Germline trimming cut 3 bases from V and 4 bases from J; bases unmatched to any gene: 10. This chain's CDR3 is CAWSPTGGFSYEQYF. In DNA, the CDR3 is TGTGCCTGGAGCCCGACAGGGGGATTCTCTTACGAGCAGTACTTC. Combining the CDR3 with reference TRBV30 and TRBJ2-7 gives the whole variable domain SQTIHQWPATLVQPVGSPLSLECTVEGTSNPNLYWYRQAAGRGLQLLFYSVGIGQISSEVPQNLSASRPQDRQFILSSKKLLLSDSGFYLCAWSPTGGFSYEQYFGPGTRLTVT.

This clone was counted once. This sequence joins TRBV7-8 and TRBJ2-7; D is unresolved. Germline CDR1 and CDR2: SGHVS and FQNEAQ. The CDR3 is 12 amino acids. The V end was cut by 1 base, the J end by 4 bases, with 5 bases between. CDR3 protein: CASSLGRYEQYF. The CDR3 coding sequence is TGTGCCAGCAGCTTAGGGCGGTACGAGCAGTACTTC.

This chain connects TRBV12-5 to TRBJ1-1; no definite D call. Germline CDR1 reads LGHNT; CDR2 reads FRNRAP. V lost 4 bases and J 4 bases, leaving 16 bases between the germline ends. There are 15 residues in the CDR3. CDR3 residues: CASGSTKAEGTEAFF. CDR3 sequence (DNA): TGTGCTAGTGGTTCTACTAAGGCGGAGGGCACTGAAGCTTTCTTT.

This chain connects TRBV28 to TRBJ1-1, with 7 positions matching TRBD1. In germline, CDR1 is MDHEN, CDR2 SYDVKM. V dropped 2 bases and J dropped 4; count of bases not matched to a gene: 4. This CDR3 is built from 14 residues. CDR3 in DNA: TGTGCCAGCAGTTTACCCCAGGGGGGCACTGAAGCTTTCTTT. Translated: CASSLPQGGTEAFF.